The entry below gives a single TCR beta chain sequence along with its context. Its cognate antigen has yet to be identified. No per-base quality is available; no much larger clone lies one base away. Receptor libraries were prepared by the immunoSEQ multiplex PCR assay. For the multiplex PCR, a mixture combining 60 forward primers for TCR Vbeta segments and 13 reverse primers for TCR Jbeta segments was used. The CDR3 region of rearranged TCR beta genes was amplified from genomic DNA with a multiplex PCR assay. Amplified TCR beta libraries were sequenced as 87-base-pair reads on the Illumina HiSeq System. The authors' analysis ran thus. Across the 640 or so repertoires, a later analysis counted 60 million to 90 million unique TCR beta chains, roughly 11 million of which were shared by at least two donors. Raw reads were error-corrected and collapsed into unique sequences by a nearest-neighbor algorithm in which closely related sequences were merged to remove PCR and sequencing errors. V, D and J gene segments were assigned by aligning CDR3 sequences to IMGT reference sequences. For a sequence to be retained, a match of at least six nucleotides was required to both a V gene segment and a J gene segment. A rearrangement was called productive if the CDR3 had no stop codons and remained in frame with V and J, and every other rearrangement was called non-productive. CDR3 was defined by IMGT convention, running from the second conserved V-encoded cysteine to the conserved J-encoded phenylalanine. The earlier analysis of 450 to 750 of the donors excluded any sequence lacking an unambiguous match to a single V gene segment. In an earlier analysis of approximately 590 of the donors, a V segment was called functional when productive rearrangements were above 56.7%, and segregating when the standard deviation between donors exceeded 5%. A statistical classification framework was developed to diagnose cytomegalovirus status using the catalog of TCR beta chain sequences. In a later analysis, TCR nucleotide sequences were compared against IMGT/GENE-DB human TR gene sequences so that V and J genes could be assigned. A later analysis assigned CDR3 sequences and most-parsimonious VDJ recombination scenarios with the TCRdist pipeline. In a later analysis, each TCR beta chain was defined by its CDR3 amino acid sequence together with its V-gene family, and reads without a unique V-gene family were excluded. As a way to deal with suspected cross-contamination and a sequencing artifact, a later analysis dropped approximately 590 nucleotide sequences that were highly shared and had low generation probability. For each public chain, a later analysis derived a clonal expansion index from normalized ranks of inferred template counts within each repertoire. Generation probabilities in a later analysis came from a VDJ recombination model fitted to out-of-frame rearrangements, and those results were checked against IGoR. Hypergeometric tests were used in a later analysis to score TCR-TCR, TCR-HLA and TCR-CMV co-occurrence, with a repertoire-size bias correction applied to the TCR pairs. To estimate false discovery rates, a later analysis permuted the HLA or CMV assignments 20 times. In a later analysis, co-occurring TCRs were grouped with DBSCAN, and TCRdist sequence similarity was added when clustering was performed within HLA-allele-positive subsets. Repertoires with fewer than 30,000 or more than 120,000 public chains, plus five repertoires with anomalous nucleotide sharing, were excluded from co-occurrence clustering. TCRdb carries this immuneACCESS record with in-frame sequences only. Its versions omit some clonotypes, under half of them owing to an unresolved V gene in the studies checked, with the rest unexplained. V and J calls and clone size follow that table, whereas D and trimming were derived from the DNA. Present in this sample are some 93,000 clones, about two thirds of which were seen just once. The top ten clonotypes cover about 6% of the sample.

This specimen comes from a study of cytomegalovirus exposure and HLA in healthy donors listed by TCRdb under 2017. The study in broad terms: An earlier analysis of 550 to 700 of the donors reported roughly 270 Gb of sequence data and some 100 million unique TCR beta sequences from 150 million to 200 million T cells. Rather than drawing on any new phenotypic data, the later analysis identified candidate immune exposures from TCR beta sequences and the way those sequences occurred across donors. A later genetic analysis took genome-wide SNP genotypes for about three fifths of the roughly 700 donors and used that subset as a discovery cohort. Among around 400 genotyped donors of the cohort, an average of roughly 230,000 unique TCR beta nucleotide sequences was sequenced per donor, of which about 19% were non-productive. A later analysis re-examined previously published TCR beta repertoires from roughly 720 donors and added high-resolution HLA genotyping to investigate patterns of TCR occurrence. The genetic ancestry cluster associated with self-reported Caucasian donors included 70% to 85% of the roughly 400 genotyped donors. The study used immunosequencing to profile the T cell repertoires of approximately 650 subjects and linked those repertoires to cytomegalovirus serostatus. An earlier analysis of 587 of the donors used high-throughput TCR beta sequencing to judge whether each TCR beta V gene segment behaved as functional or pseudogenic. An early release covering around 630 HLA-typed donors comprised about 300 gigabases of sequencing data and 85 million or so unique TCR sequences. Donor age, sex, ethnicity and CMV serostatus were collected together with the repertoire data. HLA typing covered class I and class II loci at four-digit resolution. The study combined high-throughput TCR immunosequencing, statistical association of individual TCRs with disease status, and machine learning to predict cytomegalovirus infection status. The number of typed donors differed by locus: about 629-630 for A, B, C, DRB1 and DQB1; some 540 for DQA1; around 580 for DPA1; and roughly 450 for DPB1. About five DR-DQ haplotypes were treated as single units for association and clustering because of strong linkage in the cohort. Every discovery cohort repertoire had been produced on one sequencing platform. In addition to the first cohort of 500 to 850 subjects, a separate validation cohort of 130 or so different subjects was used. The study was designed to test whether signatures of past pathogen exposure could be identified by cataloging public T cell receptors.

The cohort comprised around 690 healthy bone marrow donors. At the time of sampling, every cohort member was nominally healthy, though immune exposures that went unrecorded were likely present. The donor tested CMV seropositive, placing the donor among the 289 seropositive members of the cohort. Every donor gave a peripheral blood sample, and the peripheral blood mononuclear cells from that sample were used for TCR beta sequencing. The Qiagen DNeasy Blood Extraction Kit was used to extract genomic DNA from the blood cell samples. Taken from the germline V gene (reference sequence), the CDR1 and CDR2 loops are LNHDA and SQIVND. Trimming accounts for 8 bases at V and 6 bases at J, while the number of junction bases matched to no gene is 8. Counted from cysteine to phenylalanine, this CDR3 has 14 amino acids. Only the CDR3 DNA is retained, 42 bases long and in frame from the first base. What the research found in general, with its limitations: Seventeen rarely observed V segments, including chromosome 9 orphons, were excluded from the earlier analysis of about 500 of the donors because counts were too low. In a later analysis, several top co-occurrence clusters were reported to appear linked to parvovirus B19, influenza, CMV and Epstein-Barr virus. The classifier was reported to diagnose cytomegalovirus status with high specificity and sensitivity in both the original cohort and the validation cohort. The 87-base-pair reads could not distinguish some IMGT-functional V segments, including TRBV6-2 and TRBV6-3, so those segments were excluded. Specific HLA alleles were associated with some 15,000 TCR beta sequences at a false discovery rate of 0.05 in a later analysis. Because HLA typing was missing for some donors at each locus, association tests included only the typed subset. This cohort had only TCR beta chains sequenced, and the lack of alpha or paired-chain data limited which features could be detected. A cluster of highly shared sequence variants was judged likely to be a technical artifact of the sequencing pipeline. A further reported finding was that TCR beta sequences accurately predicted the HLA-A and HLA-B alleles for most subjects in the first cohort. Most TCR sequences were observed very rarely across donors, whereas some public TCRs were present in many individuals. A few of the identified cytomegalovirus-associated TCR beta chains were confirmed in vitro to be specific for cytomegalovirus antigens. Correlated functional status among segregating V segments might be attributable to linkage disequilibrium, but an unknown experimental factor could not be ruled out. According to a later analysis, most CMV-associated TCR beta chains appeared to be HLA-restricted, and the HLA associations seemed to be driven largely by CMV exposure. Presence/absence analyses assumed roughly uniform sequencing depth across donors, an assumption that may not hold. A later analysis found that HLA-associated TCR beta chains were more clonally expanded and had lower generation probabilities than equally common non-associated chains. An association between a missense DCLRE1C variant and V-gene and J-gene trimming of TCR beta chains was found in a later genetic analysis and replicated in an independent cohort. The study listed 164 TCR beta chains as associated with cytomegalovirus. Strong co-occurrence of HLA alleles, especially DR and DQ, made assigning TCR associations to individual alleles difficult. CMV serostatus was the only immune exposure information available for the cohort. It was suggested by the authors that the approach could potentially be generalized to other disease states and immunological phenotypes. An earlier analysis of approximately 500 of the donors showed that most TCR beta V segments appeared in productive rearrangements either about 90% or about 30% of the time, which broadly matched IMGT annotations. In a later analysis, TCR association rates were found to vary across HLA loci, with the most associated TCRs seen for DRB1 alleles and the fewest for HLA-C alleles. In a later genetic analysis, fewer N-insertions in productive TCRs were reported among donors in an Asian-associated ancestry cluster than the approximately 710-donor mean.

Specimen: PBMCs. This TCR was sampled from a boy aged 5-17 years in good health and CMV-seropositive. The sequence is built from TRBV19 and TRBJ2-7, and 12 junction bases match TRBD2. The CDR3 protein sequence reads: CASGLAGRYGEQYF. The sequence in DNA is TGTGCCAGTGGACTAGCGGGGCGGTACGGCGAGCAGTACTTC.